The 18 T cell receptor beta chains below come from one sample, sequenced in a study of cytomegalovirus exposure and HLA in healthy donors. 13 Jbeta primers and 60 Vbeta primers were used for the PCR. Sequencing used immunoSEQ multiplex PCR; TCRdb keeps in-frame clones, though not all of them. Among over 100,000 clones, approximately 81% were seen once, and the ten largest hold around 3%. The specimen sequenced was PBMCs. All receptors come from a woman between 18 and 30 years old in good health and CMV-seropositive.

This chain links TRBV2 with TRBJ1-1; 8 bases map to TRBD1. CDR1 and CDR2 from the germline V gene are SNHLY and FYNNEI. V dropped 6 bases and J dropped 5; count of bases not matched to a gene: 8. This CDR3 comprises 14 residues. The CDR3 sequence: CASSVGQAGTEAFF. CDR3 in DNA: TGTGCCAGCAGCGTGGGACAGGCTGGGACTGAAGCTTTCTTT. Filled out from reference TRBV2 and TRBJ1-1, the complete variable domain reads EPEVTQTPSHQVTQMGQEVILRCVPISNHLYFYWYRQILGQKVEFLVSFYNNEISEKSEIFDDQFSVERPDGSNFTLKIRSTKLEDSAMYFCASSVGQAGTEAFFGQGTRLTVV.

The J gene is TRBJ1-6, the V gene TRBV6-1; the match to TRBD1 covers 9 bases. J was trimmed by 7 bases and V by 6 bases; bases with no gene match: 4. The germline V gene encodes CDR1 MNHNS and CDR2 SASEGT. The CDR3 spans 14 residues. CDR3 DNA sequence: TGTGCCAGCAGATGGGACAGGGAGAATTCACCCCTCCACTTT. Translating it yields CASRWDRENSPLHF.

The chain recombines TRBV7-2 with TRBJ1-5; D ambiguous. V dropped 1 base and J dropped 2 bases, with 9 bases sitting between them. This CDR3 is 15 amino acids long. In germline, CDR1 is SGHTA, CDR2 FQGNSA. DNA for the CDR3: TGTGCCAGCAGCTTAGTGGCCCAGGGCAATCAGCCCCAGCATTTT. Its translation: CASSLVAQGNQPQHF.

The chain joins TRBV9 to TRBJ1-2; no clear D gene. The CDR3 covers 15 residues. CDR1 and CDR2 (germline): SGDLS, YYNGEE. With 0 bases removed from V and 8 bases from J, the gap between germline ends came to 17 bases. The CDR3: CASSVDLPGRRGYTF. CDR3 DNA sequence: TGTGCCAGCAGCGTAGATCTCCCGGGAAGGAGAGGCTACACCTTC.

The CDR3 is CASSYSGGYGYTF. As DNA, the CDR3 is TGTGCCAGCAGTTACTCCGGGGGCTATGGCTACACCTTC. The chain is built from TRBV6-5 and TRBJ1-2; tentative D call: TRBD1 (5 bases). The V and J ends lost 0 bases and 4 bases respectively, with 6 bases between them. CDR1 MNHEY and CDR2 SVGAGI come from the germline V gene. This CDR3 region has 13 residues.

This clone was detected once. This sequence joins TRBV7-3 and TRBJ2-1; TRBD2 is a possible D gene (6 bases). The CDR3 spans 15 residues. V lost 2 bases and J lost 5, with 13 bases in between. Germline values: CDR1 SGHTA, CDR2 FQGTGA. The DNA of the CDR3 is TGTGCCAGCAGCTTAGATAAGGCTAGCGACAATGAGCAGTTCTTC. Amino acids: CASSLDKASDNEQFF.

The sample holds a few counts of this clone. This sequence joins TRBV5-6 and TRBJ2-7; 12 bases fit TRBD2. This CDR3 has 16 residues. The J segment lost 2 bases and the V segment lost 1 base, leaving 4 bases of the junction unmatched. Looked up from germline, CDR1 is SGHDT and CDR2 is YYEEEE. CDR3 sequence reads: CASSLRTSGTTYEQYF. CDR3 nucleotides: TGTGCCAGCAGCTTGCGGACTAGCGGGACCACCTACGAGCAGTACTTC.

The gene calls are TRBV6-4 and TRBJ2-1; no firm D call. The length of the CDR3 is 12 residues. The V end lost 6 bases, the J end lost 6 bases, and 9 bases lay between the germline ends. Germline-derived CDR1 and CDR2 are MRHNA and SNTAGT. Here the CDR3 DNA reads TGTGCCAGCAGAGCTCCAATCAATGAGCAGTTCTTC. Its translation is CASRAPINEQFF.

This clone was found a few times. This chain links TRBV11-3 with TRBJ2-7; a possible D gene is TRBD2 (6 bases). Germline CDR1 SGHNT, CDR2 YENEEA. Trimming shortened V by 0 bases and J by 2 bases, and 20 bases separated the two germline ends. The CDR3 contains 18 residues. The CDR3 spells CASSLDYGGRSATYEQYF. The DNA of the CDR3 is TGTGCCAGCAGCTTAGACTACGGGGGACGGAGCGCTACCTACGAGCAGTACTTC.

This sequence joins TRBV6-5 and TRBJ2-1; 7 bases agree with TRBD2. The ends lost 2 bases at V and 4 bases at J; junction bases unmatched: 5. There are 15 residues in the CDR3. Germline CDR1 is MNHEY and CDR2 is SVGAGI. The CDR3 coding sequence is TGTGCCAGCAGTTACAGGGGAGGGCCTTACAATGAGCAGTTCTTC. The encoded protein is CASSYRGGPYNEQFF.

The rearrangement links TRBV28 to TRBJ1-5, with 9 bases aligning to TRBD1. Trimming took 5 bases from V and 5 from J; bases not matched to a gene: 7. The CDR3 totals 15 residues. Germline V CDR1 and CDR2: MDHEN, SYDVKM. Here the CDR3 reads CASSLGTGRYQPQHF. The DNA for the CDR3 is TGTGCCAGCAGTCTCGGGACAGGGAGGTATCAGCCCCAGCATTTT.

The chain uses TRBV15 and TRBJ2-7; a possible D gene is TRBD1 (5 bases). CDR1 and CDR2 from the germline V gene are LNHNV and YYDKDF (reference sequence). This CDR3 comprises 15 residues. V was shortened by 0 bases and J by 2 bases, with 11 bases between the two germline ends. The CDR3 region is CATSRDRPGTYEQYF. CDR3 sequence (DNA): TGTGCCACCAGCAGAGATCGGCCAGGGACCTACGAGCAGTACTTC.

The chain joins TRBV13 to TRBJ2-5, with D perhaps matching TRBD2 (5 bases). Per germline, CDR1 PRHDT and CDR2 FYEKMQ (reference sequence). The CDR3 sequence is 14 residues long. V was shortened by 6 bases and J by 4 bases, with 15 bases between the two germline ends. The CDR3 here is CASSRMSGLETQYF. The CDR3 DNA reads as TGTGCCAGCAGTCGCATGAGCGGACTAGAGACCCAGTACTTC.

V and J are TRBV30 and TRBJ2-7; possible D gene TRBD2, 7 bases. From germline, CDR1 is GTSNPN and CDR2 SVGIG (reference sequence). V was trimmed by 2 bases and J by 1 base, leaving 12 bases between them. The CDR3 totals 14 residues. CDR3 residues: CAWSRGAGSYEQYF. The DNA for the CDR3 is TGTGCCTGGAGTCGGGGGGCCGGATCCTACGAGCAGTACTTC.

V is TRBV7-2 and J is TRBJ2-1, with 7 bases that match TRBD2. The CDR3 is 15 amino acids. Germline CDR1 reads SGHTA; CDR2 reads FQGNSA. V lost 3 bases to trimming and J lost 5 bases; unmatched junction nucleotides: 7. DNA for the CDR3: TGTGCCAGCAGCTTGTCTAGCGGCGAACACAATGAGCAGTTCTTC. Translated, it gives CASSLSSGEHNEQFF.

Written as DNA, the CDR3 is TGTGCCAGCAGCTCATCGGGTCAGCCCCAGCATTTT. Its protein is CASSSSGQPQHF. The gene calls are TRBV5-6 and TRBJ1-5, with unresolved D. Germline lookup yields CDR1 SGHDT and CDR2 YYEEEE. V lost 3 bases and J lost 6, with 7 bases in between. The CDR3 covers 12 residues.

The CDR3 region is CASSSRWKEGLAGTDTQYF. Written as DNA, the CDR3 is TGTGCCAGCAGTTCTCGCTGGAAGGAGGGACTAGCGGGCACAGATACGCAGTATTTT. The V and J genes are TRBV27 and TRBJ2-3, with TRBD2 identical over 11 bases. CDR1 is MNHEY and CDR2 is SMNVEV in the germline V gene (reference sequence). The CDR3 contains 19 residues. Trimming removed 4 bases from V and 1 base from J; junction bases left unmatched: 13.

This chain joins TRBV7-9 and TRBJ2-7; D is ambiguous. V dropped 5 bases and J dropped 4 bases, with 15 bases sitting between them. CDR1 is SEHNR, CDR2 FQNEAQ, per germline (reference sequence). The CDR3 is made up of 14 amino acids. The CDR3 loop is CASSGLGITYEQYF. CDR3 nucleotides: TGTGCCAGCAGCGGGCTCGGTATTACTTACGAGCAGTACTTC.